The rows below give T cell receptor beta chains drawn from one sample of a study of blood T cell repertoires in COVID-19. Only in-frame clones appear in the TCRdb table, and some are missing; sequencing was by immunoSEQ multiplex PCR. The sample contains approximately 190,000 clones, about 83% of which appear only once. The sequenced material came from PBMCs or T cells enriched from blood (not recorded which). These receptors originate from a woman in her twenties or thirties who had been exposed to COVID-19. The CDR3 runs from the conserved cysteine through the conserved F or W. The D gene is left open where the match is weak. Expanded clones get a size class; other rows say once, few or many, or leave the size out.

j_gene: TRBJ1-2
abundance: .
d_gene: .
v_gene: TRBV9
len: 12
CDR3nt: TGTGCCAGCAGCGCCCAAGAGCGAGGCTACACCTTC
CDR3aa: CASSAQERGYTF

j_gene: TRBJ1-1
abundance: .
d_gene: .
v_gene: TRBV7-2
len: 16
CDR3nt: TGTGCCAGCAGCTTAACAGGAGGGAGGATAGGCACTGAAGCTTTCTTT
CDR3aa: CASSLTGGRIGTEAFF

j_gene: TRBJ1-2
abundance: .
d_gene: TRBD1
v_gene: TRBV18
len: 13
CDR3nt: TGTGCCAGCTCACTCGGAACAGGGGGGGACTACACCTTC
CDR3aa: CASSLGTGGDYTF

j_gene: TRBJ1-1
abundance: .
d_gene: .
v_gene: TRBV23-1
len: 14
CDR3nt: TGCGCCCGCCAGTCCTGGGCAGGGTCCACTGAAGCTTTCTTT
CDR3aa: CARQSWAGSTEAFF

j_gene: TRBJ1-4
abundance: .
d_gene: .
v_gene: TRBV18
len: 15
CDR3nt: TGTGCCAGCTCACCTCAGACGGGTGGTAATGAAAAACTGTTTTTT
CDR3aa: CASSPQTGGNEKLFF

j_gene: TRBJ1-5
abundance: .
d_gene: .
v_gene: TRBV12-3/TRBV12-4
len: 13
CDR3nt: TGTGCCAGCAGTTCGCGAAACGTTTTGCCCCAGCATTTT
CDR3aa: CASSSRNVLPQHF

j_gene: TRBJ1-6
abundance: .
d_gene: TRBD1
v_gene: TRBV10-2
len: 16
CDR3nt: TGCGCCAGCAGTGATGGAATGGACAGGGGTAATTCACCCCTCCACTTT
CDR3aa: CASSDGMDRGNSPLHF

j_gene: TRBJ2-7
abundance: .
d_gene: .
v_gene: TRBV30
len: 14
CDR3nt: TGTGCCTGGGGACAGTTTCCAAGCTCCTACGAGCAGTACTTC
CDR3aa: CAWGQFPSSYEQYF

j_gene: TRBJ2-3
abundance: few
d_gene: TRBD2
v_gene: TRBV6-4
len: 14
CDR3nt: TGTGCCAGCAGACCCGGACTAGACGCAGATACGCAGTATTTT
CDR3aa: CASRPGLDADTQYF

j_gene: TRBJ2-7
abundance: .
d_gene: .
v_gene: TRBV24-1
len: 14
CDR3nt: TGTGCCACCAGTGATCCTATCACACTGGACTGGGGTAACTTC
CDR3aa: CATSDPITLDWGNF

j_gene: TRBJ2-7
abundance: .
d_gene: TRBD2
v_gene: TRBV5-1
len: 15
CDR3nt: TGCGCCAGCAGCTTGGGACTAGCGGGGGAGGGCGGGCAGTACTTC
CDR3aa: CASSLGLAGEGGQYF

j_gene: TRBJ2-1
abundance: .
d_gene: TRBD2
v_gene: TRBV6-5
len: 15
CDR3nt: TGTGCCAGCAGCCGCTACGCGACTAGCGGTAATGAGCAGTTCTTC
CDR3aa: CASSRYATSGNEQFF

j_gene: TRBJ1-1
abundance: once
d_gene: .
v_gene: TRBV30
len: 12
CDR3nt: TGTGCCTGGACTCGACAGAACACTGAAGCTTTCTTT
CDR3aa: CAWTRQNTEAFF

j_gene: TRBJ2-1
abundance: .
d_gene: TRBD2
v_gene: TRBV5-1
len: 15
CDR3nt: TGCGCCAGCAGCTTTGGCCTAGCGGGGGTCGATGAGCAGTTCTTC
CDR3aa: CASSFGLAGVDEQFF

j_gene: TRBJ1-2
abundance: once
d_gene: .
v_gene: TRBV3-1/TRBV3-2
len: 16
CDR3nt: TGTGCCAGCAGCCAAGCCTGGGCAGAGACTAACTATGGCTACACCTTC
CDR3aa: CASSQAWAETNYGYTF

j_gene: TRBJ1-6
abundance: .
d_gene: .
v_gene: TRBV7-2
len: 17
CDR3nt: TGTGCCAGCAGCTTATTGGGACAACGCTCCTATAATTCACCCCTCCACTTT
CDR3aa: CASSLLGQRSYNSPLHF

j_gene: TRBJ2-3
abundance: .
d_gene: TRBD2
v_gene: TRBV14
len: 15
CDR3nt: TGTGCCAGCAGCCTTCTAGCGGGGGCCACAGATACGCAGTATTTT
CDR3aa: CASSLLAGATDTQYF

j_gene: TRBJ2-5
abundance: .
d_gene: TRBD2
v_gene: TRBV9
len: 15
CDR3nt: TGTGCCAGCAGCGCCGGTGGCGGGGGAGGAGAGACCCAGTACTTC
CDR3aa: CASSAGGGGGETQYF

j_gene: TRBJ2-5
abundance: .
d_gene: .
v_gene: TRBV28
len: 16
CDR3nt: TGTGCCAGCAGTTTTGAAGTCTGGGGGCCTCAAGAGACCCAGTACTTC
CDR3aa: CASSFEVWGPQETQYF

j_gene: TRBJ2-7
abundance: .
d_gene: TRBD1
v_gene: TRBV7-7
len: 15
CDR3nt: TGTGCTAGCAGCGAGTCCGGGACAGGGCGCTACGAGCAGTACTTC
CDR3aa: CASSESGTGRYEQYF

j_gene: TRBJ1-5
abundance: few
d_gene: .
v_gene: TRBV7-2
len: 13
CDR3nt: TGTGCCAGCAGCTTACGGGGCAATCAGCCCCAGCATTTT
CDR3aa: CASSLRGNQPQHF

j_gene: TRBJ1-3
abundance: .
d_gene: .
v_gene: TRBV19
len: 20
CDR3nt: TGTGCCAGTAGTTTCAGTCCGGGAAGGGATCGCATAGGAGGGTTAAACACCATATATTTT
CDR3aa: CASSFSPGRDRIGGLNTIYF

j_gene: TRBJ2-5
abundance: .
d_gene: TRBD2
v_gene: TRBV19
len: 15
CDR3nt: TGTGCCAGTAGTATAGGACTAGCGCGTAAAGAGACCCAGTACTTC
CDR3aa: CASSIGLARKETQYF